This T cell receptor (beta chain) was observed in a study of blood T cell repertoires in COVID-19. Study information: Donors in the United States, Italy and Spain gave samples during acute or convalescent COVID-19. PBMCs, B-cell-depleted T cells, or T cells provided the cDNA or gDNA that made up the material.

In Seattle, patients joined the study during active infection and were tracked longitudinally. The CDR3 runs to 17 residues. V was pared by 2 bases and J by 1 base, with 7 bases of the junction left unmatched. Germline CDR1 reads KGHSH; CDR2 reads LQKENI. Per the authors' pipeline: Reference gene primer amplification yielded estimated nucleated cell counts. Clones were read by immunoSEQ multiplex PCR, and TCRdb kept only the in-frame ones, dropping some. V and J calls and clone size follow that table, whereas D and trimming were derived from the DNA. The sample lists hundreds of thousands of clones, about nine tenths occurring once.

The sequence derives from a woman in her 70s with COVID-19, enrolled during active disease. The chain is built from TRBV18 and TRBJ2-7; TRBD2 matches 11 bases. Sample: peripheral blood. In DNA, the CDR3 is TGTGCCAGCTCACCATCGACTAGCGGGGTTTTTTCCTACGAGCAGTACTTC. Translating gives CASSPSTSGVFSYEQYF.